Given below is one TCR beta chain in context. Antigen unknown. Alongside a J-beta primer mix, a sample-barcoded 5' primer served in a second PCR lasting about 6 to 11 cycles. Carrying 12 random nucleotides, a template-switch adaptor labeled each individual cDNA molecule. TCRdb re-called the 5' RACE reads with MiXCR, one entry per CDR3 protein. The sample contains around 1.5 million distinct CDR3 sequences, approximately 60% of which appear only once. Trimming left V 3 bases short and J 2 bases short, with 15 bases between. The CDR3 has 16 residues. The data belong to a study of blood T cells in healthy people across ages. Study information: The template switching approach captured approximately one barcoded beta molecule for every two T cells.

Study-wide findings and caveats: With age, beta diversity per million T cells declined roughly linearly, significantly by 30 to 50.

The individuals who served as donors were healthy Caucasians living in Russia, aged about 6 to 95. The source is a man in his late teens or twenties in good health. V is TRBV12-3 or TRBV12-4 and J is TRBJ2-3; a weak D match, TRBD1 (5 bases). The source material was blood. DNA for the CDR3: TGTGCCAGCAGTTTCCTGGGGTATGGGGCCACAGATACGCAGTATTTT. Its protein is CASSFLGYGATDTQYF.